A selection of T cell receptor beta chains follows, all from one sample in a study of blood T cell repertoires in COVID-19. Sequencing was performed with immunoSEQ multiplex PCR; in TCRdb, only in-frame clones are kept and a portion is missing. The profile shows approximately 400,000 clones, about 80% of them singletons. Sequencing input: peripheral blood. The source is a human donor with acute or convalescent COVID-19. The donor label of this sample is uncertain. Each CDR3 is given with its conserved first and last residue. The D gene is left open where the match is weak. Size values are once, few and many counts, or a class for expanded clones, and some rows have none.

v_gene,j_gene,d_gene,abundance,CDR3nt,CDR3aa
TRBV5-1,TRBJ2-5,-,-,TGCGCCAGCAGCTTACAGGGACAAGAGACCCAGTACTTC,CASSLQGQETQYF
TRBV3-1/TRBV3-2,TRBJ2-4,-,-,TGTGCCAGCAGCCCACAGGGTGCCAAAAACATTCAGTACTTC,CASSPQGAKNIQYF
TRBV7-7,TRBJ2-1,-,-,TGTGCCAGCAGCTTAAGTCCTAACTCCTACAATGAGCAGTTCTTC,CASSLSPNSYNEQFF
TRBV4-1,TRBJ1-4,TRBD1,-,TGCGCCAGCAGCCAAGCGCAGGGGGCAAGTAATGAAAAACTGTTTTTT,CASSQAQGASNEKLFF
TRBV5-1,TRBJ2-2,TRBD2,-,TGCGCCAGCAGCTTAGCGGGAACCGGGGAGCTGTTTTTT,CASSLAGTGELFF
TRBV6-6,TRBJ2-7,-,few,TGTGCCAGCACGCCTACGGAGTACTTC,CASTPTEYF
TRBV5-1,TRBJ1-2,-,-,TGCGCCAGCAGCTTGGGGGACATTGATCTCTATGGCTACACCTTC,CASSLGDIDLYGYTF
TRBV27,TRBJ1-5,-,once,TGTGCCAGCAGGGACAGCGGCAATCAGCCCCAGCATTTT,CASRDSGNQPQHF
TRBV19,TRBJ1-4,TRBD1,-,TGTGCCAGTAGTATACAGGACAGGAACGATGAAAAACTGTTTTTT,CASSIQDRNDEKLFF
TRBV2,TRBJ1-5,TRBD1,-,TGTGCCAGCAGTGATTTGGCAGGGGGGACTCAGCCCCAGCATTTT,CASSDLAGGTQPQHF
TRBV5-1,TRBJ2-7,-,-,TGCGCCAGCAGCTGGCTTCCGGGACTCATATCCGAGCAGTACTTC,CASSWLPGLISEQYF